This T cell receptor (beta chain) stems from a study of blood T cell repertoires in COVID-19 (dated by TCRdb to the early 2020s). The study in broad terms: The collaborator samples originated in the United States, Italy and Spain and spanned the acute and convalescent phases of COVID-19. The material from the prospective study consisted of cDNA or gDNA derived from T cells, B-cell-depleted T cells, or PBMCs. Subjects who had been exposed to COVID-19, were actively infected with it, or had recovered from it provided the deeply sampled blood TCRbeta repertoires that made up the dataset. The repertoires were released in a freely available public database meant as a resource for research on the immune response to SARS-CoV-2. Samples came from the ongoing ImmuneRACE study (first 160 participants) plus 1,254 subjects from 6 global collaborators. Nearly every sample came with metadata listing a de-identified subject ID, COVID-19 status, age in years and sex. Where available, HLA class I and class II types were obtained from metadata supplied by the sample provider rather than from assay-based typing.

As regards this clone: Its antigen is unknown. The sample holds no much larger clone one base away, and base qualities are not on file.

Results and caveats for the whole study, not just this receptor: The quantity of clinical and demographic metadata differed by source and by participant and was supplied without curation.

The collaborating institutions used their own protocols to collect whole blood in K2EDTA tubes. For TCRbeta analysis, collaborators shipped samples in one of three forms: frozen whole blood, isolated PBMCs, or DNA extracted from either of those sample types. TCRbeta CDR3 regions were amplified from genomic DNA using the immunoSEQ Assay, a bias-controlled multiplex PCR. On the study's bioinformatics: Within the assay, amplification of reference gene primers was used to estimate how many nucleated cells each sample contained. Sequence reads were collapsed and filtered to measure the absolute abundance of every unique TCRbeta CDR3 rearrangement. For each sample, productive Simpson clonality was calculated by taking the square root of Simpson's diversity index across productive rearrangements. TCRdb provides this immuneACCESS table in a form limited to in-frame rearrangements. Some clones are lacking; in checked studies, under half of them reflect an unresolved V gene, and why the rest are absent is not known. For V, J and clone size, that table is used; D and trimming come from the DNA. A total of 60,000 to 75,000 clones appear in this sample, roughly three quarters of them only once. The top ten clonotypes cover 4.5% to 7% of the sample.

From the cysteine up to the phenylalanine, the CDR3 has a length of 13 residues. The CDR3 DNA has 39 bases and is translated from base 1. CDR1 and CDR2, looked up from the germline V gene (reference sequence), are SEHNR and FQNEAQ. The trim is 6 bases for V and 0 bases for J, with a gap of 8 bases between the germline ends. This clonotype was obtained from a woman in her 70s with acute or convalescent COVID-19. The receptor chain draws on TRBV7-9 and TRBJ1-1; possibly the D gene is TRBD1, per 5 matching bases. The sample taken for sequencing was peripheral blood. The CDR3 is CASRGPMNTEAFF. The DNA is as follows: TGTGCCAGCAGGGGGCCAATGAACACTGAAGCTTTCTTT.